The subject of this entry is one T cell receptor (beta chain). The antigen is not known. The junction had 7 bases not matched to a gene; V was cut back by 0 bases and J by 9 bases. The CDR3 is made up of 15 amino acids. Germline lookup yields CDR1 MNHEY and CDR2 SMNVEV (reference sequence). The sample belongs to a study of cytomegalovirus exposure and HLA in healthy donors. Study findings and constraints: There was a cluster of highly shared sequence variants that was likely a sequencing artifact. A missense variant in DCLRE1C was later tied to TCR beta V- and J-gene trimming. A classifier reportedly called cytomegalovirus status with high sensitivity and specificity. Prior analysis indicated that the majority of TCR beta V segments exhibited productivity approximately 87% or approximately 30% of the time.

PCR amplification relied on 60 Vbeta primers (plus 13 Jbeta primers). Generated by immunoSEQ multiplex PCR, the TCRdb table keeps only in-frame clones and is missing some. This repertoire shows 130,000 to 150,000 clones, around three quarters found once; its top ten account for 6.8%. This rearrangement joins TRBV27 to TRBJ1-5, with TRBD1 identical over 8 bases. The TCR was taken from a man aged 35-49 years in good health and CMV-seropositive. The sample taken for sequencing was PBMCs. The CDR3 DNA reads as TGTGCCAGCAGTTTATCGTCAGGGGGCGGGACGCCCCAGCATTTT. Translated, it gives CASSLSSGGGTPQHF.